This TCR beta chain was profiled in a study of cytomegalovirus exposure and HLA in healthy donors. Germline CDR1 and CDR2: SGDLS and YYNGEE. The CDR3 is 15 amino acids. Trimming removed 0 bases from V and 5 bases from J; junction bases left unmatched: 5. About this clone itself: Other nucleotide sequences from this sample produce the same CDR3.

Researchers ran the PCR with 60 Vbeta and 13 Jbeta primers. This table comes from immunoSEQ multiplex PCR, and its TCRdb copy is limited to in-frame clones, with some not included. This table lists roughly 120,000 clones. V gene TRBV9 combines with J gene TRBJ2-5; 9 bases are shared with TRBD2. Sequencing used PBMCs. The receptor was isolated from a man aged 35 to 55 in good health and CMV-seronegative. In DNA, the CDR3 is TGTGCCAGCAGCGTAGGAGCGGGAGGTGGCGAGACCCAGTACTTC. Translating it yields CASSVGAGGGETQYF. Together with reference TRBV9 and TRBJ2-5, the CDR3 gives the full variable domain: DSGVTQTPKHLITATGQRVTLRCSPRSGDLSVYWYQQSLDQGLQFLIQYYNGEERAKGNILERFSAQQFPDLHSELNLSSLELGDSALYFCASSVGAGGGETQYFGPGTRLLVL.